This T cell receptor (beta chain) was sequenced for a study of T cell changes during pregnancy in multiple sclerosis. The length of the CDR3 is 15 residues. Clones were read by immunoSEQ multiplex PCR, and TCRdb kept only the in-frame ones, dropping some. The table records approximately 28,000 clones, about 91% of them present only once. The chain joins TRBV12-2 to TRBJ1-1. TRBV12-2 is tagged as a pseudogene. The sequence was collected from a female donor in good health, enrolled as a control in a pregnancy study. The sample in question was peripheral blood, obtained in the first trimester of pregnancy. In DNA, the CDR3 is TGTGCAAGTCGCTTAGGGCGGTTGATGAACACTGAAGCTTTCTTT. Translation: CASRLGRLMNTEAFF.